This T cell receptor (beta chain) was sequenced during a study of blood T cell repertoires in COVID-19. Germline V gene sequence: CDR1 KGHSH, CDR2 LQKENI. The CDR3 contains 15 residues. After removal of 2 bases from V and 1 base from J, the junction contained 2 bases not matched to a gene. Sequenced by immunoSEQ multiplex PCR; TCRdb stores in-frame clones only, minus some. The table lists just under 250,000 clones, approximately 90% of them singletons, with 4.1% in the top ten. The source is a woman in her twenties or thirties who had recovered from COVID-19. The chain links TRBV18 to TRBJ2-3; TRBD2 matches 8 bases. Specimen: PBMCs or T cells enriched from blood (not recorded which). The CDR3 DNA sequence: TGTGCCAGCTCACCATGGCGGGAGGGCACAGATACGCAGTATTTT. This encodes CASSPWREGTDTQYF.